This T cell receptor beta chain is from a study of blood T cell repertoires in COVID-19. Study details: Collection of acute and convalescent COVID-19 samples took place in the United States, Italy and Spain. T cells, B-cell-depleted T cells, or PBMCs provided the cDNA or gDNA that served as material.

The CDR3 is 16 residues long. Germline V gene data show CDR1 as LGHNA and CDR2 as YSLEER. V was pared by 4 bases and J by 7 bases, with 17 bases between. Per the authors' pipeline: Reference gene primer amplification gave nucleated cell count estimates. Produced via immunoSEQ multiplex PCR; TCRdb's table is partial and in-frame only. V and J calls and clone size are copied from that table; D and trimming were computed from the DNA. The sample yields about 240,000 clones, 85% to 90% seen once. This clonotype was obtained from a woman in her 70s with active or convalescent COVID-19. Sequenced sample: peripheral blood. This rearrangement joins TRBV4-3 to TRBJ1-6; D is ambiguous. In DNA, the CDR3 is TGCGCCAGCAGCCTAAGTCCCGGGTCACGGAATTCACCCCTCCACTTT. It yields the protein CASSLSPGSRNSPLHF.